The text below deals with one TCR beta chain. The record originates from a study of blood T cell repertoires in COVID-19. Study-level information: Specimens from acute and convalescent COVID-19 originated in the United States, Italy and Spain.

Sequencing used immunoSEQ multiplex PCR; TCRdb keeps in-frame clones, though not all of them. The sample comprises approximately 10,000 clones, about 81% of which are singletons, and 24% rests with the top ten. V was clipped by 6 bases and J by 4 bases, with 17 bases between them. The V gene's germline CDR1 is WSHSY and CDR2 SAAADI. The CDR3 is 15 residues long. The receptor's source is a man aged 55 to 70 with active COVID-19. The V call is TRBV10-2, the J call TRBJ2-3; a possible D gene is TRBD1 (6 bases). Sequencing used peripheral blood. CDR3 residues: CASRLGTNGADTQYF. The CDR3 nucleotides are TGCGCCAGCAGACTCGGGACAAATGGGGCAGATACGCAGTATTTT.